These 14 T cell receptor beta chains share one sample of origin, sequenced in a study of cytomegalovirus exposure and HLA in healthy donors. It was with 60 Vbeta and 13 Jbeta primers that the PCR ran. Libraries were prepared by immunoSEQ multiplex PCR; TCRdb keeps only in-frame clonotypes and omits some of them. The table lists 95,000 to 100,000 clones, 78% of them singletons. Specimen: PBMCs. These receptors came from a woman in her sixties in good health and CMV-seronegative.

The CDR3 coding sequence is TGTGCCAGCAGCTGGGGTGAGGGCCGGGAGCAGTTCTTC. Its translation: CASSWGEGREQFF. This chain links TRBV7-9 with TRBJ2-1; weak D call: TRBD2 (5 bases). This CDR3 has 13 residues. Germline V lookup: CDR1 SEHNR, CDR2 FQNEAQ (reference sequence). The V and J ends lost 4 bases and 10 bases respectively, with 14 bases between them.

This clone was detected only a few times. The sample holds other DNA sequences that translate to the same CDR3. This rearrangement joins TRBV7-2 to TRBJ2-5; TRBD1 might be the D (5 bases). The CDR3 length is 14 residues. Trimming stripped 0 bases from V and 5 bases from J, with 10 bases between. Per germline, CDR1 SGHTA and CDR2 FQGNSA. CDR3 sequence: CASSLAGAQETQYF. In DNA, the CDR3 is TGTGCCAGCAGCTTAGCAGGGGCGCAGGAGACCCAGTACTTC.

CDR3 bases: TGTGCCAGCAGCCGTACAGGGATGAAGACCCAGTACTTC. Translated: CASSRTGMKTQYF. The chain is built from TRBV7-2 and TRBJ2-5; TRBD1 might be the D (6 bases). Trimming removed 5 bases at V and 6 bases at J, with 13 bases between. The CDR3 contains 13 residues. The germline gives CDR1 SGHTA, CDR2 FQGNSA. The full variable domain, completed using reference TRBV7-2 and TRBJ2-5, is GAGVSQSPSNKVTEKGKDVELRCDPISGHTALYWYRQSLGQGLEFLIYFQGNSAPDKSGLPSDRFSAERTGGSVSTLTIQRTQQEDSAVYLCASSRTGMKTQYFGPGTRLLVL.

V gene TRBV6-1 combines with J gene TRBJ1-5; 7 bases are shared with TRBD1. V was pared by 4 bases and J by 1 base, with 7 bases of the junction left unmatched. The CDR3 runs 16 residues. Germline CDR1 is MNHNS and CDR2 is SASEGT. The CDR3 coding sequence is TGTGCCAGCAGTGGGGACAGACAGGGAAGCAATCAGCCCCAGCATTTT. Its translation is CASSGDRQGSNQPQHF.

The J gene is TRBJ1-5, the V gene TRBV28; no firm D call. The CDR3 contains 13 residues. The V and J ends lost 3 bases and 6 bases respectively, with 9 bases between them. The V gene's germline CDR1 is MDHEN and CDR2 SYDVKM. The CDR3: CASSFGLGQPQHF. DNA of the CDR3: TGTGCCAGCAGTTTCGGGTTGGGTCAGCCCCAGCATTTT. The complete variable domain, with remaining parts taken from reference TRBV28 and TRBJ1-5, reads DVKVTQSSRYLVKRTGEKVFLECVQDMDHENMFWYRQDPGLGLRLIYFSYDVKMKEKGDIPEGYSVSREKKERFSLILESASTNQTSMYLCASSFGLGQPQHFGDGTRLSIL.

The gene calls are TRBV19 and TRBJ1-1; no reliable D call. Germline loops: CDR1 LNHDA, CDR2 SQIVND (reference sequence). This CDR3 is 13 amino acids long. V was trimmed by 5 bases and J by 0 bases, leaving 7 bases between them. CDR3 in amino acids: CASSLVMNTEAFF. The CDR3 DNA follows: TGTGCCAGTAGTTTAGTCATGAACACTGAAGCTTTCTTT.

In DNA form, the CDR3 reads TGTGCCTGGAATATCGAACAGGGCGGTCAGCCCCAGCATTTT. Translated: CAWNIEQGGQPQHF. This chain connects TRBV30 to TRBJ1-5, with D tentatively TRBD1 (6 bases). With 4 bases removed from V and 6 bases from J, the gap between germline ends came to 16 bases. From germline, CDR1 is GTSNPN and CDR2 SVGIG (reference sequence). The CDR3 is 14 amino acids.

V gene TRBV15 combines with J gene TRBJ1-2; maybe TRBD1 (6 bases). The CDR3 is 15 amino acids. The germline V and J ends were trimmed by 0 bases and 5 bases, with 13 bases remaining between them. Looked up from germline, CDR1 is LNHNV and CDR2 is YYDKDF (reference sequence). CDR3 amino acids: CATSRDAGGGYGYTF. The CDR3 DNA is TGTGCCACCAGCAGAGATGCGGGGGGCGGGTATGGCTACACCTTC.

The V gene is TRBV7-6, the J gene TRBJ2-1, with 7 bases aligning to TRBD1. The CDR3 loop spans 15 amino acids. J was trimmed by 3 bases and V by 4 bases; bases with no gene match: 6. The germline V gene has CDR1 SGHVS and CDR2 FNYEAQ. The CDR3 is CASSSRAGGYNEQFF. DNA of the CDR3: TGTGCCAGCAGCTCTAGGGCAGGGGGCTACAATGAGCAGTTCTTC.

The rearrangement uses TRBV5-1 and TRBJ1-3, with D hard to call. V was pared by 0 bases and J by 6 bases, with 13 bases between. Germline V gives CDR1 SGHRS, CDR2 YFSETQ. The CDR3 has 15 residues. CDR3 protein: CASSLGTTRENTIYF. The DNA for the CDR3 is TGCGCCAGCAGCTTGGGGACCACTCGGGAAAACACCATATATTTT.

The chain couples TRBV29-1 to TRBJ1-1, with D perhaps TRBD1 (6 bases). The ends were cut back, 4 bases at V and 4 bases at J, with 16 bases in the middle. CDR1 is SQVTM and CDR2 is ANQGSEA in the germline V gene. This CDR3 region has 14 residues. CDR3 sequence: CSVVWGQVGTEAFF. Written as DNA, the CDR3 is TGCAGCGTTGTTTGGGGGCAGGTAGGCACTGAAGCTTTCTTT.

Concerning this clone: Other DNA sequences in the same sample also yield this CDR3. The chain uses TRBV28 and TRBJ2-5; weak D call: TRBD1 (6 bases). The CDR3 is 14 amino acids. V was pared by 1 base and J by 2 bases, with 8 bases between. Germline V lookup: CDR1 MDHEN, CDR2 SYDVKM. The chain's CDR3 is CASSLLDRQETQYF. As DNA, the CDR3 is TGTGCCAGCAGTTTATTGGACAGACAAGAGACCCAGTACTTC.

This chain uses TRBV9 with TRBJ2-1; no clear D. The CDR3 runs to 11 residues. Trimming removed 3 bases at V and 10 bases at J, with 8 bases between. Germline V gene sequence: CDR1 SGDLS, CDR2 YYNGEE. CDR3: CASSADSEQFF. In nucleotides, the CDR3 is TGTGCCAGCAGCGCCGACTCAGAGCAGTTCTTC.

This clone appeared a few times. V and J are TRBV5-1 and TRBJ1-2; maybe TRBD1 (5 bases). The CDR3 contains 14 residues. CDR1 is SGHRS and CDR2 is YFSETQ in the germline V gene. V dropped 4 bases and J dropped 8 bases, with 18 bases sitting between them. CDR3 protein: CASSPILMGQGYTF. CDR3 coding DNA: TGCGCCAGCAGCCCTATCCTGATGGGGCAGGGCTACACCTTC.